The rows below give T cell receptor beta chains drawn from one sample of a study of CD8+CD57+ T cells in acquired aplastic anemia. TCRdb ran MiXCR on the reads and lists one entry per CDR3 protein. The sample lists approximately 95,000 distinct CDR3 sequences; about 63% were seen once. The specimen sequenced was sorted CD4+, CD8+, or CD8+CD57+ T cells (not recorded which) from PBMCs. Source of these receptors: a human donor with aplastic anemia. The CDR3 runs from the conserved cysteine through the conserved F or W. D genes are given only for firm matches. Rows give clone size only sometimes, using once, few, many, or a class for an expanded clone.

d_call clone_size j_call v_call cdr3_nt cdr3_aa
NA NA TRBJ1-2 TRBV7-2 TGTGCCAGCAGCCGGGAGGGTGGGGGGTACTATGGCTACACCTTC CASSREGGGYYGYTF
TRBD2 NA TRBJ2-1 TRBV25-1 TGTGCCAGCAGTGAACTAGCGGGGGTCGATGAGCAGTTCTTC CASSELAGVDEQFF
NA NA TRBJ2-7 TRBV7-2 TGTGCCAGCAGCTTTTCGGTTTACGAGCAGTACTTC CASSFSVYEQYF
NA many TRBJ2-2 TRBV6-5 TGTGCCAGCAGTTTAACAGTGAACACCGGGGAGCTGTTTTTT CASSLTVNTGELFF
TRBD2 NA TRBJ2-2 TRBV7-9 TGTGTCAGCCGGGGGGCGAACACCGGGGAGCTGTTTTTT CVSRGANTGELFF
NA once TRBJ1-5 TRBV20-1 TGCAGTGCGCTGCCCCGCAGGGGTCAGCCCCAGCATTTT CSALPRRGQPQHF
NA NA TRBJ1-1 TRBV19 TGTGCCAGTAGTGAGGCTTGGGCAGGGACCCACAACACTGAAGCTTTCTTT CASSEAWAGTHNTEAFF
NA NA TRBJ2-7 TRBV2 TGTGCCAGCAGTGAACGGGCCTACGAGCAGTACTTC CASSERAYEQYF
NA NA TRBJ2-1 TRBV9 TGTGCCAGCAGCGTAGGTGACAGCTCCTACAATGAGCAGTTCTTC CASSVGDSSYNEQFF
TRBD1 NA TRBJ2-7 TRBV19 TGTGCCAGTAGCAGCCTAGGACAGGGGGGGTCCTACGAGCAGTACTTC CASSSLGQGGSYEQYF
TRBD1 many TRBJ1-1 TRBV5-8 TGTGCCAGCAGCTTAGTGGGACAGGGGTGGGGTATGGACACTGAAGCTTTCTTT CASSLVGQGWGMDTEAFF
NA NA TRBJ1-5 TRBV20-1 TGCAGTGCTCAACCGCTCCAGGCTAGCAATCAGCCCCAGCATTTT CSAQPLQASNQPQHF
TRBD2 NA TRBJ2-1 TRBV11-2 TGTGCCAGCAGCCCGAAAAGCGGGGGACTGCATGAGCAGTTCTTC CASSPKSGGLHEQFF
NA NA TRBJ1-5 TRBV24-1 TGTGCCACCAGTGTAGGGAGCCAGCCCCAGCATTTT CATSVGSQPQHF
NA NA TRBJ1-1 TRBV19 TGTGCCAGTTGCGAGTGGGTCGGGAACGAGGACACTGAAGCTTTCTTT CASCEWVGNEDTEAFF
TRBD2 NA TRBJ2-3 TRBV10-1 TGCGCCAGCGGCCAGGGACTAGCGGGAGTTCGTGATACGCAGTATTTT CASGQGLAGVRDTQYF